This is a list of T cell receptor beta chains from one sample in a study of T cell responses to AZD1222 COVID-19 vaccine. The repertoire was sequenced with immunoSEQ multiplex PCR; TCRdb's copy has only in-frame clones and lacks some. This repertoire shows about 94,000 clones, nearly 90% found once; its top ten account for approximately 12%. The source material was peripheral blood, sampled on day 0 of AZD1222 vaccination. Every receptor here comes from an adult in good health. Each CDR3 is given with its conserved first and last residue. D genes are given only for firm matches. Size tells how often a clone was seen (once, few, many) or the class of an expanded clone, and some rows leave it out.

J gene | V gene | clone size | D gene | CDR3 protein | CDR3 DNA
TRBJ2-3 | TRBV19 | NA | NA | CASSIRDTQYF | TGTGCCAGTAGTATCCGTGATACGCAGTATTTT
TRBJ1-2 | TRBV11-2 | few | TRBD1 | CASSRGTGNNYGYTF | TGTGCCAGCAGCAGGGGGACAGGGAACAACTATGGCTACACCTTC
TRBJ2-1 | TRBV5-4 | NA | TRBD2 | CASSGTSGGYNEQFF | TGTGCCAGCAGCGGAACTAGCGGGGGCTACAATGAGCAGTTCTTC
TRBJ2-3 | TRBV5-1 | NA | NA | CASSSRLGGDTDTQYF | TGCGCCAGCAGCTCGAGACTAGGTGGAGACACAGATACGCAGTATTTT
TRBJ2-3 | TRBV12-3/TRBV12-4 | NA | NA | CASSFRETDTQYF | TGTGCCAGCAGTTTTAGGGAGACAGATACGCAGTATTTT
TRBJ2-7 | TRBV6-5 | NA | NA | CASSPQAGGFYEQYF | TGTGCCAGCAGTCCCCAGGCAGGGGGGTTCTACGAGCAGTACTTC
TRBJ1-4 | TRBV5-6 | NA | NA | CASSTYSGPEKLFF | TGTGCCAGCAGCACCTACTCAGGACCGGAAAAACTGTTTTTT
TRBJ1-1 | TRBV30 | NA | NA | CAWSVTPGSTEAFF | TGTGCCTGGAGTGTTACCCCAGGGAGCACTGAAGCTTTCTTT
TRBJ2-7 | TRBV4-2 | NA | TRBD2 | CASSQATSGYDGEQYF | TGTGCCAGCAGCCAAGCGACTAGCGGGTACGACGGCGAGCAGTACTTC
TRBJ1-6 | TRBV12-3/TRBV12-4 | NA | NA | CASSRGGRTPLHF | TGTGCCAGCAGCCGGGGGGGAAGGACACCCCTCCACTTT
TRBJ2-7 | TRBV7-6 | NA | TRBD1 | CASSPGTGGSSYEQYF | TGTGCCAGCAGCCCTGGGACAGGGGGGAGCTCCTACGAGCAGTACTTC